The next 12 T cell receptor beta chains were all read from a single sample in a study of tumor-infiltrating lymphocytes in primary liver carcinoma. Making TCR beta cDNA involved around 500 ng total RNA and a constant-region primer. For TCR beta, libraries were produced by three nested multiplex PCR rounds using slightly modified ARM-PCR. For roughly 10 cycles apiece, the opening two PCR rounds ran with TRBV1-TRBV30 forward primers and a C-beta reverse primer. TCRdb processed the multiplex PCR reads anew with MiXCR; each CDR3 protein has one entry. The sample lists roughly 78,000 distinct CDR3 sequences; about two thirds were seen once. Taking about 18-31 mg of unsorted bulk tissue, the authors co-extracted RNA and DNA. The specimen sequenced was liver tumor tissue from sampling region 4. Indicated subset: tumor region T4, right-lateral pole. The receptors were sampled from a woman aged 55-75 years with primary liver carcinoma and hepatitis B virus infection.

Comment on this clonotype: The junction differs from germline at one of its ends, possibly a read error. This sequence joins TRBV7-9 and TRBJ2-7; D perhaps matches TRBD1 (6 bases). Per the germline V gene, CDR1 is SEHNR and CDR2 is FQNEAQ (reference sequence). The CDR3 runs to 13 residues. CDR3 coding DNA: TGTGCCAGCTCCAGGGGCAGGGACAACGAGCAGTGCTTC. Protein product: CASSRGRDNEQCF. The variable domain in full, completed from reference TRBV7-9 and TRBJ2-7, reads DTGVSQNPRHKITKRGQNVTFRCDPISEHNRLYWYRQTLGQGPEFLTYFQNEAQLEKSRLLSDRFSAERPKGSFSTLEIQRTEQGDSAMYLCASSRGRDNEQCFGPGTRLTVT.

About this clonotype itself: At one of its ends the junction is not consistent with the germline gene, which may arise from a read error. CDR3 amino acids: CASSQDSPTVGTSGYERFF. DNA of the CDR3: TGCGCCAGCAGCCAAGACTCCCCGACTGTAGGGACTAGCGGATATGAGCGGTTCTTC. The chain joins TRBV4-1 to TRBJ2-1; 11 bases map to TRBD2. The germline gives CDR1 MGHRA, CDR2 YSYEKL. This CDR3 comprises 19 residues.

Note on this clonotype: One end of the junction is discordant with germline, which a read error may explain. The chain is built from TRBV5-1 and TRBJ2-4, with TRBD1 matching 8 bases. This CDR3 has 16 amino acids. Germline V gene sequence: CDR1 SGHRS, CDR2 YFSETQ. The CDR3 is CACSLVQGADIDIQYF. The CDR3 DNA follows: TGCGCCTGCAGCTTGGTTCAGGGGGCGGATATTGACATTCAGTACTTC.

Details on this clonotype: Without the conserved terminal phenylalanine or tryptophan, this CDR3 likely stems from a read error. The rearrangement uses TRBV28 and TRBJ2-5, with 10 bases identical to TRBD1. The CDR3 length is 15 residues. Losses at the gene ends were 6 bases for V and 1 base for J; bases not matched to a gene: 5. Per germline, CDR1 MDHEN and CDR2 SYDVKM. The CDR3 sequence is CASSPRTGGQETQYI. The CDR3 coding sequence is TGTGCCAGCAGCCCTAGGACAGGGGGCCAAGAGACCCAGTACATC.

V usage is TRBV24-1 and J usage is TRBJ2-2; D is ambiguous. V lost 3 bases to trimming and J lost 2 bases, with 12 bases between them. The V gene's germline CDR1 is KGHDR and CDR2 SFDVKD. This CDR3 has 16 amino acids. The CDR3 DNA reads TGTGCCACCAGTGATCCAAGCCCACCCAACACCGGGGAGCTGTTTTTT. Residues: CATSDPSPPNTGELFF.

This clonotype was found once. The V gene is TRBV7-9, the J gene TRBJ2-1; TRBD1 matches at 10 bases. Losses at the gene ends were 4 bases for V and 9 bases for J; bases not matched to a gene: 18. Germline V lookup: CDR1 SEHNR, CDR2 FQNEAQ (reference sequence). The CDR3 has 18 residues. The CDR3 here is CASSSITGTGVSIREQFF. The CDR3 coding sequence is TGTGCCAGCAGCTCAATTACTGGGACAGGGGTTTCCATTCGTGAGCAGTTCTTC.

This clonotype has at least ten counts. CDR3: CASSLRGQGAPYDEQFF. Written as DNA, the CDR3 is TGTGCCAGCAGCTTGCGGGGACAGGGGGCTCCTTACGATGAGCAGTTCTTC. The chain links TRBV5-5 to TRBJ2-1; 12 bases are shared with TRBD1. The germline V gene encodes CDR1 SGHKS and CDR2 YYEKEE (reference sequence). This CDR3 contains 17 residues. The trim removed 1 base at V and 8 bases at J, leaving 10 bases unmatched.

DNA for the CDR3: TGTGCCAGCAGCTTACGAGCGGGACAGAGATTCTGCAATGAGCAGTACTTC. Protein product: CASSLRAGQRFCNEQYF. The chain couples TRBV11-2 to TRBJ2-1; D tentatively fits TRBD1 or TRBD2 (7 bases each). The DNA end is a closer match to TRBJ2-7, so the J assignment may be wrong. Germline CDR1 is SGHAT and CDR2 is FQNNGV. The CDR3 is 17 amino acids.

This clonotype showed up just once. The chain combines TRBV6-1 with TRBJ1-1; 7 nucleotides match TRBD1. The CDR3 length is 14 residues. The germline gives CDR1 MNHNS, CDR2 SASEGT. The DNA for the CDR3 is TGTGTCAGTAGTGAATACCAGGGGGGCACTGAAGCTTTCTTT. Its translation is CVSSEYQGGTEAFF.

For this clonotype: Because the CDR3 is missing its conserved closing phenylalanine or tryptophan, this is likely a read error. This sequence joins TRBV5-4 and TRBJ2-3; possibly TRBD1 for D (6 bases). This CDR3 comprises 15 residues. Germline V gene sequence: CDR1 SGHNT, CDR2 YYREEE (reference sequence). The CDR3 loop reads CAGSQGQTSTDTQYV. CDR3 sequence (DNA): TGTGCCGGCAGCCAAGGACAGACTAGCACAGATACGCAGTATGTT.

For this clonotype: An end of the junction does not agree with germline; a read error may underlie this. The gene calls are TRBV11-3 and TRBJ2-1; 7 positions match TRBD2. This CDR3 comprises 13 residues. Germline assignment: CDR1 SGHNT and CDR2 YENEEA. DNA for the CDR3: TGTGCCAACAGTGCCGGGGACTACAACGAGCAGTTTTTC. Translated: CANSAGDYNEQFF.

Regarding this clonotype: At one boundary the junction diverges from the germline segment, which might be a read error. V and J are TRBV6-1 and TRBJ2-1; tentative D call: TRBD1 (5 bases). Germline CDR1 MNHNS, CDR2 SASEGT. The CDR3 consists of 14 residues. CDR3 nucleotide sequence: TGTGCCAGCGGAAACAGGTCCCTCTACAATAAGCAGTTCTTC. It codes for CASGNRSLYNKQFF.